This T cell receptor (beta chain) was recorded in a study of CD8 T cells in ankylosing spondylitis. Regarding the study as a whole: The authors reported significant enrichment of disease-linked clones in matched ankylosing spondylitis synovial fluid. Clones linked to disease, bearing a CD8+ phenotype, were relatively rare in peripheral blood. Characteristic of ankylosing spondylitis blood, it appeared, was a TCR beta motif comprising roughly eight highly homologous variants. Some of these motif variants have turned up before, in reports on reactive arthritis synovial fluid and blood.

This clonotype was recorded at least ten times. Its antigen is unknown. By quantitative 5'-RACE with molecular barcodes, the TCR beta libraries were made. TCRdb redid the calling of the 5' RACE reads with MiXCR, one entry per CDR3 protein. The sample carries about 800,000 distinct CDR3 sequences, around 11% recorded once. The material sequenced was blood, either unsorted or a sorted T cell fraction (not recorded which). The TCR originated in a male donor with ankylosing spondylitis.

CDR3 nucleotide sequence: TGCAGTGCTAGCCGTAATGAAAAACTGTTTTTT. Translated, it gives CSASRNEKLFF. The J gene is TRBJ1-4, the V gene TRBV20-1; D is uncertain. This CDR3 is 11 amino acids long. V was clipped by 3 bases and J by 4 bases, with 3 bases between them. Germline V CDR1 and CDR2: DFQATT, SNEGSKA (reference sequence).